This TCR beta chain stems from a study of human T cells and chemical hapten exposure. Time point denoted: pre-sensitization, week 0. Treatment indicated: therapeutic diphenylcyclopropenone sensitization with weekly scalp DPC. The CDR3 has 17 amino acids. Trimming pared 2 bases from V and 0 bases from J, leaving 14 bases between. Germline CDR1 SGHTA, CDR2 FQGNSA. A single record per CDR3 protein comes from TCRdb applying MiXCR to the RACE reads. The table has around 350,000 distinct CDR3 sequences, around 5.5% seen once. Sequencing used whole blood, obtained in connection with sensitization to the hapten diphenylcyclopropenone (DPC). The chain employs TRBV7-2 and TRBJ1-5; D is perhaps TRBD1 (5 bases). The receptor comes from a woman under 30 with alopecia areata. Some clones in this sample may be carry-over from other donors' samples. The CDR3 region is CASSLSGQPYSNQPQHF. CDR3 nucleotide sequence: TGTGCCAGCAGCTTATCGGGGCAGCCTTATAGCAATCAGCCCCAGCATTTT.